A selection of T cell receptor beta chains follows, all from one sample in a study of T cells in Graves' hyperthyroidism and ophthalmopathy. Using its own MiXCR run on the multiplex PCR reads, TCRdb lists one record per CDR3 protein. The sample lists fewer than 450,000 distinct CDR3 sequences; 17% were seen once. The sequencing sample was made of blood. The receptors shown here come from a woman in her twenties or thirties with Graves' hyperthyroidism that later progressed to Graves' ophthalmopathy. Each CDR3 is given with its conserved first and last residue. The order of the fields is J gene, V gene, D gene, clone size, CDR3 DNA, CDR3 protein. The D gene is left open where the match is weak. Not all rows give a size; the values are once, few, many and, for expanded clones, a class.

J gene: TRBJ1-3; V gene: TRBV19; D gene: -; clone size: -; CDR3 DNA: TGTGCCAGTACGATTCCCGAGGGACCGGCTGGAAACACCATATATTTT; CDR3 protein: CASTIPEGPAGNTIYF
J gene: TRBJ1-1; V gene: TRBV5-1; D gene: TRBD1; clone size: many; CDR3 DNA: TGCGCCAGCAGCTTGCGGGGACAGGGGGTCGCGAACACTGAAGCTTTCTTT; CDR3 protein: CASSLRGQGVANTEAFF
J gene: TRBJ2-1; V gene: TRBV9; D gene: -; clone size: many; CDR3 DNA: TGTGCCAGCAGCGTAGCGGGAGATTACAATGAGCAGTTCTTC; CDR3 protein: CASSVAGDYNEQFF
J gene: TRBJ1-1; V gene: TRBV19; D gene: -; clone size: -; CDR3 DNA: TGTGCCAGTAGTATCTTTGGGAACACTGAAGCTTTCTTT; CDR3 protein: CASSIFGNTEAFF
J gene: TRBJ1-3; V gene: TRBV5-1; D gene: -; clone size: few; CDR3 DNA: TGCGCCAGCAGCTTGGAAGGGGCAATCTCTGGAAACACCATATATTTT; CDR3 protein: CASSLEGAISGNTIYF
J gene: TRBJ1-2; V gene: TRBV6-1; D gene: -; clone size: many; CDR3 DNA: TGTGCCAGCAGCGAATCCCGTGGGGGGGTTGGCTACACCTTC; CDR3 protein: CASSESRGGVGYTF
J gene: TRBJ2-3; V gene: TRBV20-1; D gene: TRBD2; clone size: many; CDR3 DNA: TGCAGTGCTAGAGGGCTAGCGGGGGTGCAAACACAATGGGATACGCAGTATTTT; CDR3 protein: CSARGLAGVQTQWDTQYF
J gene: TRBJ1-6; V gene: TRBV27; D gene: -; clone size: -; CDR3 DNA: TGTGCCAGCGGAGAACTGTCCTCCTATAATTCACCCCTCCACTTT; CDR3 protein: CASGELSSYNSPLHF
J gene: TRBJ1-1; V gene: TRBV10-2; D gene: -; clone size: few; CDR3 DNA: TGCGCCAGCAGCCGCTCGGGGGGCACTGAAGCTTTCTTT; CDR3 protein: CASSRSGGTEAFF
J gene: TRBJ2-5; V gene: TRBV4-1; D gene: -; clone size: -; CDR3 DNA: TGCGCCAGCAGCCACAACAGGGAAGGCGGTGAGACCCAGTACTTC; CDR3 protein: CASSHNREGGETQYF
J gene: TRBJ1-2; V gene: TRBV28; D gene: TRBD1; clone size: many; CDR3 DNA: TGTGCCAGCAGTTCCGGACAGGGCGGTGGCTACACCTTC; CDR3 protein: CASSSGQGGGYTF
J gene: TRBJ1-1; V gene: TRBV6-2/TRBV6-3; D gene: TRBD1; clone size: -; CDR3 DNA: TGTGCCAGCAGTTACGCGACAGGGGGCGGGTACACTGAAGCTTTCTTT; CDR3 protein: CASSYATGGGYTEAFF
J gene: TRBJ1-1; V gene: TRBV6-2/TRBV6-3; D gene: -; clone size: -; CDR3 DNA: TGTGCCAGCAGAGGAGAGTGGGACCAAGACACTGAAGCTTTCTTT; CDR3 protein: CASRGEWDQDTEAFF
J gene: TRBJ2-5; V gene: TRBV7-2; D gene: TRBD2; clone size: many; CDR3 DNA: TGTGCCAGCAGCCGGGGGGTAGGCCAAGAGACCCAGTACTTC; CDR3 protein: CASSRGVGQETQYF
J gene: TRBJ2-7; V gene: TRBV12-3/TRBV12-4; D gene: TRBD1; clone size: many; CDR3 DNA: TGTGCCAGCAGTAATGGGCAGGGGGCCTACGAGCAGTACTTC; CDR3 protein: CASSNGQGAYEQYF
J gene: TRBJ2-5; V gene: TRBV20-1; D gene: -; clone size: many; CDR3 DNA: TGCAGTGCTAGAGTTGGGGTCCAAGAGACCCAGTACTTC; CDR3 protein: CSARVGVQETQYF
J gene: TRBJ2-3; V gene: TRBV6-1; D gene: -; clone size: once; CDR3 DNA: TGTGCCAGCAGTACGCTGAGGGGGAGAGGCACAGATACGCAGTATTTT; CDR3 protein: CASSTLRGRGTDTQYF
J gene: TRBJ1-6; V gene: TRBV19; D gene: -; clone size: -; CDR3 DNA: TGTGCCAGTGGATATAATTCACCCCTCCACTTT; CDR3 protein: CASGYNSPLHF
J gene: TRBJ1-2; V gene: TRBV28; D gene: TRBD1; clone size: many; CDR3 DNA: TGTGCCAGCAATACGGACAGGGTCTTCGGCTACACCTTC; CDR3 protein: CASNTDRVFGYTF
J gene: TRBJ2-5; V gene: TRBV4-1; D gene: -; clone size: few; CDR3 DNA: TGCGCCAGCAGCCAAGACCGGGCGGGTGGGACCCAGTACTTC; CDR3 protein: CASSQDRAGGTQYF
J gene: TRBJ1-5; V gene: TRBV6-1; D gene: -; clone size: -; CDR3 DNA: TGTGCCAGCAGTGAAGCGGACAGCAATCAGCCCCAGCATTTT; CDR3 protein: CASSEADSNQPQHF
J gene: TRBJ1-2; V gene: TRBV19; D gene: -; clone size: few; CDR3 DNA: TGTGCCAGTAGTCCACGGCCGACAGAGCTCTATGGCTACACCTTC; CDR3 protein: CASSPRPTELYGYTF
J gene: TRBJ2-1; V gene: TRBV5-4; D gene: -; clone size: -; CDR3 DNA: TGTGCCAGCAGCTTGTCTGGAGTAGGCTACAATGAGCAGTTCTTC; CDR3 protein: CASSLSGVGYNEQFF
J gene: TRBJ1-2; V gene: TRBV5-1; D gene: TRBD1; clone size: many; CDR3 DNA: TGCGCCAGCCGACAGGGAACCCATGGCTACACCTTC; CDR3 protein: CASRQGTHGYTF
J gene: TRBJ2-2; V gene: TRBV3-1; D gene: -; clone size: once; CDR3 DNA: TGTGTCAGCACCCTGGGCCGGACCGGGGAGCTGTTTTTT; CDR3 protein: CVSTLGRTGELFF
J gene: TRBJ2-1; V gene: TRBV15; D gene: TRBD1; clone size: many; CDR3 DNA: TGTGCCACCAGCAGAACGGCCGGGACAGGATCCTACTACGAGCAGTTCTTC; CDR3 protein: CATSRTAGTGSYYEQFF
J gene: TRBJ2-5; V gene: TRBV5-6; D gene: TRBD2; clone size: -; CDR3 DNA: TGTGCCAGCAGCCCACTAGGGACTAGCGGAGAGACCCAGTACTTC; CDR3 protein: CASSPLGTSGETQYF
J gene: TRBJ2-2; V gene: TRBV24-1; D gene: -; clone size: many; CDR3 DNA: TGTGCCACGTCCACCCCCAGCACCGGGGAGCTGTTTTTT; CDR3 protein: CATSTPSTGELFF
J gene: TRBJ2-1; V gene: TRBV28; D gene: -; clone size: many; CDR3 DNA: TGTGCCAGCAGTTTCTCCAGCGGAAGCTCCTACAATGAGCAGTTCTTC; CDR3 protein: CASSFSSGSSYNEQFF
J gene: TRBJ2-2; V gene: TRBV5-1; D gene: -; clone size: -; CDR3 DNA: TGCGCCAGCAGCTTGAATTCGCTGACTATCGCGAACACCGGGGAGCTGTTTTTT; CDR3 protein: CASSLNSLTIANTGELFF
J gene: TRBJ2-5; V gene: TRBV20-1; D gene: TRBD2; clone size: many; CDR3 DNA: TGCAGTGCTAGAGCCACGGGACTAGCGGCATCAGAGACCCAGTACTTC; CDR3 protein: CSARATGLAASETQYF